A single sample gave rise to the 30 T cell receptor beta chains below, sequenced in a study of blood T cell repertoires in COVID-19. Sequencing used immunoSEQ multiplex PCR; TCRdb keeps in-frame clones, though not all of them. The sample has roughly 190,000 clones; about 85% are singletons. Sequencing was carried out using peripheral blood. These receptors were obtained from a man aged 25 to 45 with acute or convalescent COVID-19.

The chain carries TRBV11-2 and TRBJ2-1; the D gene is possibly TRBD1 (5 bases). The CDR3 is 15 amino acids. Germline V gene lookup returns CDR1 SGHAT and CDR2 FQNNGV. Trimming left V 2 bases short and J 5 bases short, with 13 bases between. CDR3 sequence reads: CASSLSPGPNNEQFF. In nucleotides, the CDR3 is TGTGCCAGCAGCTTATCCCCAGGGCCTAACAATGAGCAGTTCTTC.

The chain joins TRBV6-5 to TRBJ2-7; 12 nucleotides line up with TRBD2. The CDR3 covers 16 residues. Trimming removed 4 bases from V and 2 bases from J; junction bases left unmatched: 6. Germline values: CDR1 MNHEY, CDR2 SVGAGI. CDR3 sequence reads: CASSSPASGRAYEQYF. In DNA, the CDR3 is TGTGCCAGCAGTTCCCCTGCTAGCGGGAGGGCCTACGAGCAGTACTTC.

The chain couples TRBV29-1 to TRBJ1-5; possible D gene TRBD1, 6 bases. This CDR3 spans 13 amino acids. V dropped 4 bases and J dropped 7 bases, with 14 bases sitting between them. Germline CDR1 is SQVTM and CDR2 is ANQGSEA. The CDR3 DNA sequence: TGCAGCGTTGTAGGGGGGGCGGGGCAGCCCCAGCATTTT. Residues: CSVVGGAGQPQHF. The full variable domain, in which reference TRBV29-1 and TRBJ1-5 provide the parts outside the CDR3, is SAVISQKPSRDICQRGTSLTIQCQVDSQVTMMFWYRQQPGQSLTLIATANQGSEATYESGFVIDKFPISRPNLTFSTLTVSNMSPEDSSIYLCSVVGGAGQPQHFGDGTRLSIL.

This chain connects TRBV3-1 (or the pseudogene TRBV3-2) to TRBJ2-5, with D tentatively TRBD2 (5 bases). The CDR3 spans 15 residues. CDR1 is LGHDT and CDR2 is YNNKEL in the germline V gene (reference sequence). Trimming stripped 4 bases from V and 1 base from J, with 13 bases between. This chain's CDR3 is CASSLSSGFQETQYF. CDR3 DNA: TGTGCCAGCAGCCTATCCAGCGGATTCCAAGAGACCCAGTACTTC.

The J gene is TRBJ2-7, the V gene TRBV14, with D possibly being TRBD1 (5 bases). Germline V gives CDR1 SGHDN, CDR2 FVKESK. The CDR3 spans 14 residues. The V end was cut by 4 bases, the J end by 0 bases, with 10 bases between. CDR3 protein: CASSRLQVSYEQYF. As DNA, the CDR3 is TGTGCCAGCAGCCGGTTACAGGTCTCCTACGAGCAGTACTTC.

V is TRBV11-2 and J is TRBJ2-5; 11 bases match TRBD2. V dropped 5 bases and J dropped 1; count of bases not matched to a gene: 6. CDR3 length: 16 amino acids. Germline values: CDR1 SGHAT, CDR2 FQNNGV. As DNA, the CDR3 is TGTGCCAGCAGCCCCCGACTAGCGGGAAGCCAAGAGACCCAGTACTTC. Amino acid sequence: CASSPRLAGSQETQYF. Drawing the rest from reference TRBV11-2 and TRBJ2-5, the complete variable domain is EAGVAQSPRYKIIEKRQSVAFWCNPISGHATLYWYQQILGQGPKLLIQFQNNGVVDDSQLPKDRFSAERLKGVDSTLKIQPAKLEDSAVYLCASSPRLAGSQETQYFGPGTRLLVL.

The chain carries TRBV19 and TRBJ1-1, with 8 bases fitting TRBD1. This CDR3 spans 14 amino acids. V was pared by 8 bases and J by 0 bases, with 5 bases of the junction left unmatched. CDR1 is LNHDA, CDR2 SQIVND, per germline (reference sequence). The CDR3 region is CASSDRAVNTEAFF. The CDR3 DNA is TGTGCCAGTTCGGACAGGGCTGTGAACACTGAAGCTTTCTTT.

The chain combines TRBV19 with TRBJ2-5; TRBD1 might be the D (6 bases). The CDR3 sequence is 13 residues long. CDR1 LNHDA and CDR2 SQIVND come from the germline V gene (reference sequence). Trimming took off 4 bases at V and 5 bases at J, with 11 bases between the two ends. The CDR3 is CASSKQGDETQYF. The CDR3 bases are TGTGCCAGTAGTAAACAGGGAGATGAGACCCAGTACTTC.

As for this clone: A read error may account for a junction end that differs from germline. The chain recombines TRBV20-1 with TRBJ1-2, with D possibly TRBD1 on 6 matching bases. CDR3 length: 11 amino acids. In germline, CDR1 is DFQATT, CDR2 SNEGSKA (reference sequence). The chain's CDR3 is CSARGTGNPTF. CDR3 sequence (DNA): TGCAGTGCCAGAGGAACAGGGAATCCCACCTTC.

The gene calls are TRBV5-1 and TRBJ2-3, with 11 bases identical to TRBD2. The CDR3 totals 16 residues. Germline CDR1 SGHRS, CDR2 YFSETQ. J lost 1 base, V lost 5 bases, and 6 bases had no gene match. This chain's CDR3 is CASSSVLAGGTDTQYF. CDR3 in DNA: TGCGCCAGCAGTTCGGTACTAGCGGGGGGCACAGATACGCAGTATTTT.

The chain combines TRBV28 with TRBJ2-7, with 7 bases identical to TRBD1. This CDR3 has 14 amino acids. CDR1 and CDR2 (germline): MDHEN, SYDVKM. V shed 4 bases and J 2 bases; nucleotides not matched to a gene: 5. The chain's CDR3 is CASSYSGQAYEQYF. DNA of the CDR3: TGTGCCAGCAGTTACTCCGGACAGGCCTACGAGCAGTACTTC.

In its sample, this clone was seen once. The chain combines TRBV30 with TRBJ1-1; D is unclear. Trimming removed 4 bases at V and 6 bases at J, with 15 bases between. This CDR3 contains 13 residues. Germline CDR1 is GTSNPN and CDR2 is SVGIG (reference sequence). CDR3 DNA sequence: TGTGCCTGGACGAGGTTGGCATCGCCTGAAGCTTTCTTT. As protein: CAWTRLASPEAFF.

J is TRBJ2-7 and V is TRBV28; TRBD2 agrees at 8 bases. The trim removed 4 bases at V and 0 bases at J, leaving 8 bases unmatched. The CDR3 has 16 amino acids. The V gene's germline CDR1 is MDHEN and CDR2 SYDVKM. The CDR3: CASSYYSGKSSYEQYF. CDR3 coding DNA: TGTGCCAGCAGTTACTATAGCGGGAAGTCCTCCTACGAGCAGTACTTC.

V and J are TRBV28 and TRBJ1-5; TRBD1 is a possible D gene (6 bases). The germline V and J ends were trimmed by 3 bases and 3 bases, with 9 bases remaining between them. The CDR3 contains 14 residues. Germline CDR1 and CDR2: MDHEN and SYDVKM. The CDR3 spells CASSFWGPNQPQHF. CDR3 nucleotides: TGTGCCAGCAGTTTTTGGGGGCCCAATCAGCCCCAGCATTTT.

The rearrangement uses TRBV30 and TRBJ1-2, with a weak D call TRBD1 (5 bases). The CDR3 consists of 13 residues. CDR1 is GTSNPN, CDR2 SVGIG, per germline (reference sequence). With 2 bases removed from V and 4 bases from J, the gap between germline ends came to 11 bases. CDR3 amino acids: CAWSRQGGYGYTF. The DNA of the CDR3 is TGTGCCTGGAGTAGGCAGGGAGGCTATGGCTACACCTTC.

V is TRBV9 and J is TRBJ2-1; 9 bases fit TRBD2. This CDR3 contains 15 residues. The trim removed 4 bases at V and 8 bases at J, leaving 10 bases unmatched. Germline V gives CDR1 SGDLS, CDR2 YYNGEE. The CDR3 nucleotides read TGTGCCAGCAGCTCCCCGGCGGTAGCGGGGGATGAGCAGTTCTTC. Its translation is CASSSPAVAGDEQFF.

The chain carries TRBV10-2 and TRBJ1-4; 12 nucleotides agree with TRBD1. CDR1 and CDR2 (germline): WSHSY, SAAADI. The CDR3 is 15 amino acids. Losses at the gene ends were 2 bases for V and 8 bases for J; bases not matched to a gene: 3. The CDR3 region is CASSERGTGGEKLFF. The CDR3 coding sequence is TGCGCCAGCAGTGAGAGGGGGACAGGGGGCGAAAAACTGTTTTTT.

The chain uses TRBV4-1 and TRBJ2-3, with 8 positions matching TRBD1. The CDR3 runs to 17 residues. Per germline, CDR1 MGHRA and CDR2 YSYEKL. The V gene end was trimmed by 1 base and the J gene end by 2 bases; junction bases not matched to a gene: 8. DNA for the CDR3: TGCGCCAGCAGCCAAGTCCCGGGACAGGTATTCACAGATACGCAGTATTTT. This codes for CASSQVPGQVFTDTQYF.

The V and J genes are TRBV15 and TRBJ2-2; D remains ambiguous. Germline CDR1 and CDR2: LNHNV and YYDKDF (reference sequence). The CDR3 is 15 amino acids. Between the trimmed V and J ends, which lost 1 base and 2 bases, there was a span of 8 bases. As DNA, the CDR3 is TGTGCCACCAGCAGAGCCCGACTTAACACCGGGGAGCTGTTTTTT. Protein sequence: CATSRARLNTGELFF.

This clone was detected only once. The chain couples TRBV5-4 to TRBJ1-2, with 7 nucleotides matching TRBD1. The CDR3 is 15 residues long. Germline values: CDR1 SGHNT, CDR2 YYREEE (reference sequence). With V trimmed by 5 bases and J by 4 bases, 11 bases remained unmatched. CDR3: CASREGQPAGYGYTF. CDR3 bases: TGTGCCAGCAGGGAGGGACAGCCCGCTGGCTATGGCTACACCTTC.

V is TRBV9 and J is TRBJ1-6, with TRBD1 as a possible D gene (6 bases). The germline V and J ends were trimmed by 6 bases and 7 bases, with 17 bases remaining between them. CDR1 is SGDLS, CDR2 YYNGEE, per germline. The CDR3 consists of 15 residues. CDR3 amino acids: CASTNYTGYNSPLHF. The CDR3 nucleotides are TGTGCCAGCACCAATTACACAGGGTACAATTCACCCCTCCACTTT.

The CDR3 nucleotides are TGTGCCAGCAGCCGAGGTGGCGCCGGGGCCCAGTACTTC. It specifies CASSRGGAGAQYF. The chain carries TRBV11-3 and TRBJ2-5; D is possibly TRBD2 (5 bases). CDR3 size: 13 residues. CDR1 and CDR2 from the germline V gene are SGHNT and YENEEA. With 5 bases removed from V and 9 bases from J, the gap between germline ends came to 16 bases.

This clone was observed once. CDR3 sequence: CASNPGQGLTDTQYF. The CDR3 DNA reads as TGTGCCAGCAACCCGGGACAGGGGCTTACAGATACGCAGTATTTT. The rearrangement joins TRBV11-1 to TRBJ2-3; TRBD1 matches 10 bases. V shed 7 bases, J shed 3 bases, and the junction held 7 bases outside the gene matches. Germline CDR1 is SGHAT and CDR2 is FQDESV (reference sequence). CDR3 length equals 15 residues. Combining the CDR3 with reference TRBV11-1 and TRBJ2-3 gives the whole variable domain EAEVAQSPRYKITEKSQAVAFWCDPISGHATLYWYRQILGQGPELLVQFQDESVVDDSQLPKDRFSAERLKGVDSTLKIQPAELGDSAMYLCASNPGQGLTDTQYFGPGTRLTVL.

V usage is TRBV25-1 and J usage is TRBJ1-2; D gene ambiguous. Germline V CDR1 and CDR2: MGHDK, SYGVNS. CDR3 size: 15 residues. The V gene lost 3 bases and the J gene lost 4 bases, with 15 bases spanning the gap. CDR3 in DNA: TGTGCCAGCAGTGATTTGTATGGGAGGAGCTATGGCTACACCTTC. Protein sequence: CASSDLYGRSYGYTF.

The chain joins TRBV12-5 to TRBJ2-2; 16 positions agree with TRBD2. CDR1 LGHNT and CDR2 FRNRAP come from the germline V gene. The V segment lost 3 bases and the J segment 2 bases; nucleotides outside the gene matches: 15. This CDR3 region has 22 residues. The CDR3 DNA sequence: TGTGCTAGTGGTTTTTTTTGGAATCCGGGACTAGCGGGGGGGCGAAACACCGGGGAGCTGTTTTTT. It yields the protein CASGFFWNPGLAGGRNTGELFF.

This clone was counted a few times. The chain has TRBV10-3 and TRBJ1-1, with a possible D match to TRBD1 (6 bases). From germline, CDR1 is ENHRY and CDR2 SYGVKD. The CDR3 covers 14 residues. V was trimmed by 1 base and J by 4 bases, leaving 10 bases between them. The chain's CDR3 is CAISELGQVTEAFF. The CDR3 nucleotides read TGTGCCATCAGTGAGTTGGGACAAGTCACTGAAGCTTTCTTT.

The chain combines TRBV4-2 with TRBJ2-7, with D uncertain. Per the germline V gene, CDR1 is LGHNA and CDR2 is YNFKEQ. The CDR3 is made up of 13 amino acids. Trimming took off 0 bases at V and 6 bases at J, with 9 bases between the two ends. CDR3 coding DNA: TGTGCCAGCAGCCAAGATGTGACGGGCGAGCAGTACTTC. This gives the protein CASSQDVTGEQYF.

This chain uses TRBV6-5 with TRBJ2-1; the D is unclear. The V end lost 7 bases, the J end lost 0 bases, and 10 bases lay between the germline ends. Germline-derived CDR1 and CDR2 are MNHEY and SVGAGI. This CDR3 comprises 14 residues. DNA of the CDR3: TGTGCCAGCACCGACTGGAGCTCCTACAATGAGCAGTTCTTC. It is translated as CASTDWSSYNEQFF.

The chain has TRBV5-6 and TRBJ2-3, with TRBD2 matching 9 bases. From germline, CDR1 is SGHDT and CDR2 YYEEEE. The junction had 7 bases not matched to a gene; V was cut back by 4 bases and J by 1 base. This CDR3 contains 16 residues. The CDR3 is CASSPRASGGTDTQYF. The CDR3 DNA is TGTGCCAGCAGCCCCCGGGCTAGCGGGGGCACAGATACGCAGTATTTT.

CDR3 amino acids: CASSVRDSQQETQYF. CDR3 bases: TGCGCCAGCAGCGTCCGGGACAGCCAACAAGAGACCCAGTACTTC. V usage is TRBV4-1 and J usage is TRBJ2-5; 7 nucleotides line up with TRBD1. The CDR3 covers 15 residues. Germline CDR1 and CDR2: MGHRA and YSYEKL. Losses at the gene ends were 5 bases for V and 2 bases for J; bases not matched to a gene: 8.